The clone carrying this TCR beta chain came up many times. Its cognate antigen is unknown. The sample is drawn from a study of naive and memory T cell subsets. Study-wide results and caveats: Potentially, T cell activation and differentiation skew this RNA-based measurement.

Ligated cDNA underwent four rounds of PCR with nested alpha and beta constant region primers and SP2. Blood and skin TCR RNA was reverse transcribed with alpha and beta constant primers. TCRdb used MiXCR to reprocess the 5' RACE reads, holding one entry per CDR3 protein. The table includes about 62,000 distinct CDR3 sequences, more than 6% detected once. A UMI-containing oligonucleotide was joined by 3' ligation to the TCR cDNA template. Whole blood, about 2.5 ml, came from adult healthy volunteers. This sequence originates from a female donor in good health.

The CDR3 loop is CATQLGASTDTQYF. CDR3 coding DNA: TGTGCCACCCAATTAGGGGCTAGCACAGATACGCAGTATTTT. The gene calls are TRBV11-2 and TRBJ2-3; D is possibly TRBD1 (5 bases). The CDR3 spans 14 residues. V was shortened by 10 bases and J by 0 bases, with 14 bases between the two germline ends. Germline V CDR1 and CDR2: SGHAT, FQNNGV.